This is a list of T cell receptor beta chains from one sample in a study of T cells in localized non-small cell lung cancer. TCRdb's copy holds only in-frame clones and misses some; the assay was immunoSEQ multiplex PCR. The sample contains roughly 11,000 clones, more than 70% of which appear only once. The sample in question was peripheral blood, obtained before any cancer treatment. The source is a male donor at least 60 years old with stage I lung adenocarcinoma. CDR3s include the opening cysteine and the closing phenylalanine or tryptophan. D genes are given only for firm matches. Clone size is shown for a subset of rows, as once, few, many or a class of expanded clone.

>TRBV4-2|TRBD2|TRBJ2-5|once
TGTGCCAGCAGCCAAACTAGCGGGGGGCAAGAGACCCAGTACTTC
CASSQTSGGQETQYF
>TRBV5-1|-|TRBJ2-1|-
TGCGCCAGCAGCTGGTTAGCGGACCGCGGTAATGAGAAGTTCTTC
CASSWLADRGNEKFF
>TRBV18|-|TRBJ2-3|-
TGTGCCAGCTCACCACCCCAGGACCCCCGCACAGATACGCAGTATTTT
CASSPPQDPRTDTQYF
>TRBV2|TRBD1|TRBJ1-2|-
TGTGCCAGCAGTGAGGGACAGGGGGCGAACTATGGCTACACCTTC
CASSEGQGANYGYTF
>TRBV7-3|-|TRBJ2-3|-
TGTGCCAGCAGCTTAGGTTATGGGGGCACAGATACGCAGTATTTT
CASSLGYGGTDTQYF
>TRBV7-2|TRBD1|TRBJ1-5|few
TGTGCCAGCAGCTTAGCCCTGGCAGGGGGTCAGCCCCAGCATTTT
CASSLALAGGQPQHF
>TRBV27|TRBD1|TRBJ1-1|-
TGTGCCAGCAGCCCAGGGGGAACGAATACTGAAGCTTTCTTT
CASSPGGTNTEAFF
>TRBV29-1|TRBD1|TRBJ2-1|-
TGCAGCGTGGTTCCGACAGGGAACAATGAGCAGTTCTTC
CSVVPTGNNEQFF
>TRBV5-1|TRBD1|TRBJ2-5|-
TGCGCCAGCAGGACCAGGGGGACGGAACAAGAGACCCAGTACTTC
CASRTRGTEQETQYF
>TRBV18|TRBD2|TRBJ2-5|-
TGTGCCAGCTCACCACTTTTCAGCGGGGGGTCCCTTAGGGAGACCCAGTACTTC
CASSPLFSGGSLRETQYF
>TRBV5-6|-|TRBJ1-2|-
TGTGCCAGCAGCTCTCGGCCGTGGGGCTATGGCTACACCTTC
CASSSRPWGYGYTF
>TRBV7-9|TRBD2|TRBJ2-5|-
TGTGCCAGCAGTTTTTGGACTAGCGGGGGTCGGGAGACCCAGTACTTC
CASSFWTSGGRETQYF
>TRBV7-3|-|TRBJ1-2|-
TGTGCCAGCAGCCCCGGCACCGGGCAGATAGGAGGTTACACCTTC
CASSPGTGQIGGYTF
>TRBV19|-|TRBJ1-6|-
TGTGCCAGTAGTATAGGACGGGGCGTAGAATCACCCCTCCACTTT
CASSIGRGVESPLHF
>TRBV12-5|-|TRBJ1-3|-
TGTGCTAGTGGATCCCCCTCCGATGTGGGCTCTGGAAACACCATATATTTT
CASGSPSDVGSGNTIYF
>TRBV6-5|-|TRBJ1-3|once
TGTGCCAGCAGTTACTCGTTAGGTTACTCTGGAAACACCATATATTTT
CASSYSLGYSGNTIYF
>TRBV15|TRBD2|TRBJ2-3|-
TGTGCCACCAGCTATGCTAGCGGGGGGGCGGATACGCAGTATTTT
CATSYASGGADTQYF